The entry below gives a single T cell receptor beta chain sequence along with its context. As yet, its antigen is unknown. Vbeta (60) and Jbeta (13) primers were used in the PCR. Method: immunoSEQ multiplex PCR; TCRdb's copy keeps in-frame clones and lacks some. The data show roughly 120,000 clones, with about 82% seen just once and roughly 5% held by the top ten. This CDR3 contains 15 residues. V lost 4 bases, J lost 6 bases, and 16 bases lay in between. Germline V CDR1 and CDR2: LNHNV, YYDKDF (reference sequence). The sample originates from a study of cytomegalovirus exposure and HLA in healthy donors. General study findings and limits: Among the most significant clusters, several appeared linked to common viral pathogens in a later analysis. Later work found that TCR association rates differed between HLA loci; DRB1 had the most and HLA-C the fewest. In an earlier analysis, productive rearrangement rates for most beta V segments clustered near 87% or 30%. Among TCR beta chains, those listed as cytomegalovirus-associated numbered over 150.

Sequencing was carried out using PBMCs. The receptor was isolated from a man aged 25-45 years in good health and CMV-seronegative. The gene calls are TRBV15 and TRBJ1-5, with unresolved D. Written as DNA, the CDR3 is TGTGCCACCAGCAAAGAGGCAGCGTGGGTTCAGCCCCAGCATTTT. Translated, it gives CATSKEAAWVQPQHF.